The clone carrying this T cell receptor (beta chain) has a handful of counts. This CDR3 comprises 14 residues. Germline CDR1 is SGHAT and CDR2 is FQNNGV. Trimming at V came to 1 base and at J to 5 bases, leaving 4 bases not matched to a gene. This sample was taken from a study of blood T cell repertoires in COVID-19. At the level of the study: Acute and convalescent COVID-19 specimens originated in the United States, Italy and Spain. From T cells, B-cell-depleted T cells, or PBMCs came the material, which was cDNA or gDNA.

In the authors' workflow: Nucleated cell counts were estimated from reference gene primer amplification. TCRdb keeps only in-frame clones here, not all; method: immunoSEQ multiplex PCR. V, J and clone size are those of that table, while D and trimming were read from the DNA. This sample yields roughly 130,000 clones, of which about 76% are seen a single time; roughly 5.2% belongs to the top ten. Seattle participants joined during active infection and were tracked over time. The chain couples TRBV11-2 to TRBJ2-7; 8 bases agree with TRBD1. Sequenced: peripheral blood. The source is a woman aged 70-85 years with COVID-19, enrolled during active disease. This chain's CDR3 is CASSLGGQVDEQYF. DNA for the CDR3: TGTGCCAGCAGCTTAGGGGGACAGGTGGACGAGCAGTACTTC.